This TCR beta chain was captured in a study of vaccination and CD4 T cells after COVID-19. As for the study in general: Ranging from 14 to 241, the interval between dose two and post-vaccine sampling had a median of 72 days.

This clonotype was detected a few times. Antigen specificity is unknown. The V gene's germline CDR1 is SGHVS and CDR2 FQNEAQ. The CDR3 extends over 17 amino acids. J was trimmed by 2 bases and V by 5 bases; bases with no gene match: 14. Treatment noted: approximately 11-day PBMC culture with coronavirus spike peptide pools or control peptides (ViraFEST assay). Sequencing of DNA taken from cultured CD4+ T cells relied on the Oncomine TCR Beta short-read assay. One entry per CDR3 protein, called by TCRdb with MiXCR from the PCR reads. Here the sample spans roughly 14,000 distinct CDR3 sequences, less than 65% being singletons.

V usage is TRBV7-8 and J usage is TRBJ1-2, with 7 bases lining up with TRBD1. The receptor's source is a human donor who had recovered from COVID-19. The material was CD4+ T cells from blood, cultured in vitro, obtained before SARS-CoV-2 vaccination. The CDR3 spells CASSTRTGRLINYGYTF. In nucleotides, the CDR3 is TGTGCCAGCAGCACCCGGACAGGCCGACTTATCAACTATGGCTACACCTTC.